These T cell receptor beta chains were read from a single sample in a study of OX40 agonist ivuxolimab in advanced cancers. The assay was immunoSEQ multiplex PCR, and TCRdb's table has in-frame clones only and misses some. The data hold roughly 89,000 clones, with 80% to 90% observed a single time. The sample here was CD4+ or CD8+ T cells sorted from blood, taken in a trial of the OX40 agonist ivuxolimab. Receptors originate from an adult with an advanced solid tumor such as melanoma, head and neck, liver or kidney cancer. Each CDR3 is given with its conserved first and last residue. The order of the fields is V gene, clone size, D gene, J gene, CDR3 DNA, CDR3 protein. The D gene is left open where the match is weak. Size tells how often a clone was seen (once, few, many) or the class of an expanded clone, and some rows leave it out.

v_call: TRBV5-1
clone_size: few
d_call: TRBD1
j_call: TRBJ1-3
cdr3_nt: TGCGCCAGCAGCGTAGGGGGCGAGGGAAACACCATATATTTT
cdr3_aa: CASSVGGEGNTIYF

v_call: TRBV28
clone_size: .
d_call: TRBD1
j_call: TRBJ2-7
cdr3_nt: TGTGCCAGCAGCGGCCCCGGGACAGGGGTTCCCTACGAGCAGTACTTC
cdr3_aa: CASSGPGTGVPYEQYF

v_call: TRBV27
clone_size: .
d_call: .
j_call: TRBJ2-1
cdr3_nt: TGTGCCAGCAGTTTAGGGGTGGGTGAGCAGTTCTTC
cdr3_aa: CASSLGVGEQFF

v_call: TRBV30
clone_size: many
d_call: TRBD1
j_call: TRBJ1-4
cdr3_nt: TGTGCCTGGGCGCGGGACAGAAACGAAAAACTGTTTTTT
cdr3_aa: CAWARDRNEKLFF

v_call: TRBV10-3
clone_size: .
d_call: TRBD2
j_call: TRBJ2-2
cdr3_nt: TGTGCCATCAGGCCGGGGGGGGACGCGAACACCGGGGAGCTGTTTTTT
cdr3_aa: CAIRPGGDANTGELFF

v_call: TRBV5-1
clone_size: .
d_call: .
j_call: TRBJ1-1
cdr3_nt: TGCGCCAGCTCGAAGATGACAGGTCCGAACACTGAAGCTTTCTTT
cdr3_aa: CASSKMTGPNTEAFF

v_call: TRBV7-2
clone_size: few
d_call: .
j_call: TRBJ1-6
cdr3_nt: TGTGCCAGCATCCTTGGCGGACGACATTCACCCCTCCACTTT
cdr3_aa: CASILGGRHSPLHF

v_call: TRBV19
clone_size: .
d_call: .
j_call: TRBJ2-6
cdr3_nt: TGTGCCAGTAGTACAGCGGTGTTCTCTGGGGCCAACGTCCTGACTTTC
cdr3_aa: CASSTAVFSGANVLTF

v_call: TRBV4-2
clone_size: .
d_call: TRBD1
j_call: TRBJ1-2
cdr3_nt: TGTGCCAGCAGCCAAGAAAGTGGTAGGGGACAGGCCGTAGCCCCTTATGGCTACACCTTC
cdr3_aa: CASSQESGRGQAVAPYGYTF

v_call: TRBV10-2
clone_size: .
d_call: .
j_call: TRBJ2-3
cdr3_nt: TGCGCCAGCCGAATTGGGGATACGCAGTATTTT
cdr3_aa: CASRIGDTQYF

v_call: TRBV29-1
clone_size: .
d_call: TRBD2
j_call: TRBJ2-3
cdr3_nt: TGCGGCGTTGACCTTTGGAAGACTAGCGCCACAGATACGCAGTATTTT
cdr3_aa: CGVDLWKTSATDTQYF

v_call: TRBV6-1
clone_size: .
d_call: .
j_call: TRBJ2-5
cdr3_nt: TGTGCCAGCAGTGCCTCTTTATCCACCCAGTACTTC
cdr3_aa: CASSASLSTQYF

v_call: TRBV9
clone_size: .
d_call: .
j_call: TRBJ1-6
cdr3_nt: TGTGCCAGCAGCGTAGGACTCGGGGGTCCCAATTCACCCCTCCACTTT
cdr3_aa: CASSVGLGGPNSPLHF

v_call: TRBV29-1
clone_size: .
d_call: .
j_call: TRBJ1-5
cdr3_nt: TGCAGCGCCAAAATCGACAGGCATCGGCAGCCCCAGCATTTT
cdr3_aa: CSAKIDRHRQPQHF

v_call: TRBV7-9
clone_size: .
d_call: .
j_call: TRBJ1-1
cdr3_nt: TGTGCCAGCAGCTTAGGGTACGAAGCTTTCTTT
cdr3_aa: CASSLGYEAFF

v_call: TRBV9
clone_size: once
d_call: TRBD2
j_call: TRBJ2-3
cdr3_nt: TGTGCCAGCAGCGTAAGCGGGGGGGCCAAAGATACGCAGTATTTT
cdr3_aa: CASSVSGGAKDTQYF

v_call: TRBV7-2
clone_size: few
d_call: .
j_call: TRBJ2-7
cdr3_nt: TGTGCCAGCAGCTTAGTGGGGGTAGGGGAATACGAGCAGTACTTC
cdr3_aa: CASSLVGVGEYEQYF

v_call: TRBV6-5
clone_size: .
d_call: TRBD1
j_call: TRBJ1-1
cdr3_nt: TGTGCCAGCAACCTAGGAGGGGGCAACACTGAAGCTTTCTTT
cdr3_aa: CASNLGGGNTEAFF

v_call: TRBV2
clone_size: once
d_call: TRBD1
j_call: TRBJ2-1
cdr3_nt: TGTGCCAGCAGTGAAGTGGGACAGGGGAGGCCCTACAATGAGCAGTTCTTC
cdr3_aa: CASSEVGQGRPYNEQFF

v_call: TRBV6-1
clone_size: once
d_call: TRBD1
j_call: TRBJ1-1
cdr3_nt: TGTGCCAGCAGTGAATTTCCTCCTTCATTAACCGGGACAGGGTTTAACACTGAAGCTTTCTTT
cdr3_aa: CASSEFPPSLTGTGFNTEAFF

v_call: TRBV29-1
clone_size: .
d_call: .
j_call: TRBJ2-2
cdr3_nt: TGCAGCGCCTACCTGGGAGGCACCGGGGAGCTGTTTTTT
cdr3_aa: CSAYLGGTGELFF

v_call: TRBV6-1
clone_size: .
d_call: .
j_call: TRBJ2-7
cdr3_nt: TGTGCCAGCAGTCCAAGCGGAACCGACGGCTACGAGCAGTACTTC
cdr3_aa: CASSPSGTDGYEQYF

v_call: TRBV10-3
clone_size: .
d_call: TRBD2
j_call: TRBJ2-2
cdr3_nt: TGTGCCATCTCATCTAGCGGGGCGACGAACACCGGGGAGCTGTTTTTT
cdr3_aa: CAISSSGATNTGELFF

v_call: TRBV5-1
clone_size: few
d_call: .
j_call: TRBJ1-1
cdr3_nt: TGCGCCAGCAGCTTGGTTTATCCGCAGAACACTGAAGCTTTCTTT
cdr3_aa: CASSLVYPQNTEAFF

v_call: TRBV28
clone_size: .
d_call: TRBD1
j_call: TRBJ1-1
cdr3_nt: TGTGCCAGCAGGGGACAGGGGGCGCCAGGCACTGAAGCTTTCTTT
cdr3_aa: CASRGQGAPGTEAFF

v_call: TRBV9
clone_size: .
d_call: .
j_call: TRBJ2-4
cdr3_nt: TGTGCCAGCAGCGTAGGGTCGGGAAACCAAAACATTCAGTACTTC
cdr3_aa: CASSVGSGNQNIQYF

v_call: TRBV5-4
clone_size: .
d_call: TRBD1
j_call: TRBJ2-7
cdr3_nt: TGTGCCAGCAGCTCGATGGGACAGCCGAGCTCCTACGAGCAGTACTTC
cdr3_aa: CASSSMGQPSSYEQYF

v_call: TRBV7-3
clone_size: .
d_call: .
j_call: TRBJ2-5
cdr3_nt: TGTGCCAGCAGCTTCGTGACGGAAGAGACCCAGTACTTC
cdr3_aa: CASSFVTEETQYF

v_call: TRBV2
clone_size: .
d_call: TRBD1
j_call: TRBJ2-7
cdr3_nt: TGTGCCAGCAGTCGGGACAGCCACTCCTACGAGCAGTACTTC
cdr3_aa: CASSRDSHSYEQYF

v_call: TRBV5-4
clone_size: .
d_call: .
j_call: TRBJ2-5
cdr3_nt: TGTGCCAGCAGCCCCACCCGGGACAACCAAGAGACCCAGTACTTC
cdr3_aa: CASSPTRDNQETQYF

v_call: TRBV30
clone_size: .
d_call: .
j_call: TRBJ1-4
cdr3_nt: TGTGCCTGGAGTGTACGTTGGGGGGCGGATGAAAAACTGTTTTTT
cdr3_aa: CAWSVRWGADEKLFF

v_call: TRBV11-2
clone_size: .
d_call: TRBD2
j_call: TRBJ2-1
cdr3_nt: TGTGCCAGCAGATCACCGACTAGCGGTTCCTACAATGAGCAGTTCTTC
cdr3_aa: CASRSPTSGSYNEQFF

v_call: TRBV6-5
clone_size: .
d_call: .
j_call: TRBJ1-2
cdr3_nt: TGTGCCAGCAGTACGACTAACTATGGCTACACCTTC
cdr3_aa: CASSTTNYGYTF

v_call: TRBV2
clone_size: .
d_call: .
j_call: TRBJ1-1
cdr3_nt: TGTGCCAGCATTGTCGACAGGTACATGAACACTGAAGCTTTCTTT
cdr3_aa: CASIVDRYMNTEAFF

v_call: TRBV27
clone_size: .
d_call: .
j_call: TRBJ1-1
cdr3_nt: TGTGCCAGCAGGACAGGGAACACTGAAGCTTTCTTT
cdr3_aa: CASRTGNTEAFF

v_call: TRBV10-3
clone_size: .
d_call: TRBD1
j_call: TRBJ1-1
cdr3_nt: TGTGCCATCAGTATCGGACAGGGTGACACTGAAGCTTTCTTT
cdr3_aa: CAISIGQGDTEAFF

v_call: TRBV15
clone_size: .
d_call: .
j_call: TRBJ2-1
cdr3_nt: TGTGCCACCAGCAGAATTCCCGGGACTGTATACAATGAGCAGTTCTTC
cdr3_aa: CATSRIPGTVYNEQFF

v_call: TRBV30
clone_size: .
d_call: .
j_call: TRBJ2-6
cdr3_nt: TGTGCCTGGGCGTTGAGGTCGGGGGCCAACGTCCTGACTTTC
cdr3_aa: CAWALRSGANVLTF

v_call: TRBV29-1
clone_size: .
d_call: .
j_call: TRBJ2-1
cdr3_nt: TGCAGCGTTGGATCCCCAGACCACGAGCAGTTCTTC
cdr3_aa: CSVGSPDHEQFF

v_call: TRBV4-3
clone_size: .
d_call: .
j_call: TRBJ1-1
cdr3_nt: TGCGCCAGCAGCCAAGCCCCCCAGGTACGTGAAGGTGAAGCTTTCTTT
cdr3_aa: CASSQAPQVREGEAFF

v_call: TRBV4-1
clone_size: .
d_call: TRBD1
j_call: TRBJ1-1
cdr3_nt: TGCGCCAGCAGCCACAGACAGGGCGAGAACACTGAAGCTTTCTTT
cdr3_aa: CASSHRQGENTEAFF